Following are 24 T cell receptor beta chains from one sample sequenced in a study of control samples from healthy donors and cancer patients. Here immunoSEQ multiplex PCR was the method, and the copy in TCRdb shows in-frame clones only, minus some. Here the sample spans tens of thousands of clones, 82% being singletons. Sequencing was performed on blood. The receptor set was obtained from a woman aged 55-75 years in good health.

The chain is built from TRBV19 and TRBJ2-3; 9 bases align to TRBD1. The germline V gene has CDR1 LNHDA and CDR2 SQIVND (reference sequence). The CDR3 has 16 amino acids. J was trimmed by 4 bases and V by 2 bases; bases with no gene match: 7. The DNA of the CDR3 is TGTGCCAGTAGTATATGGGGGACAGGGACCCCAGATACGCAGTATTTT. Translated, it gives CASSIWGTGTPDTQYF.

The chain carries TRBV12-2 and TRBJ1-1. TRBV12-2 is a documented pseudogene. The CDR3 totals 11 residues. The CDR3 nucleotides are TGTGCAAGTCGCTGGGACTTGACAGCTTTCTTT. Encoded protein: CASRWDLTAFF.

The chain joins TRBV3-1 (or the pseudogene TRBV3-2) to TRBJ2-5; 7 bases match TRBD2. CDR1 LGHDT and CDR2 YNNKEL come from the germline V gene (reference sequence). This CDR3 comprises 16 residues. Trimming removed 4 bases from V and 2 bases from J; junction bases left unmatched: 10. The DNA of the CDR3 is TGTGCCAGCAGCCCTGTGTTGGCGGGAGCTCAAGAGACCCAGTACTTC. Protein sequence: CASSPVLAGAQETQYF.

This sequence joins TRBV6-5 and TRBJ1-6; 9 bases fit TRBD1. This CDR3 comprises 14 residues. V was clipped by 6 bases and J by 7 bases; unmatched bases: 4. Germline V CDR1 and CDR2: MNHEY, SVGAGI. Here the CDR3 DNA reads TGTGCCAGCAGGGGACAGGGCGGGAATTCACCCCTCCACTTT. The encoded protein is CASRGQGGNSPLHF.

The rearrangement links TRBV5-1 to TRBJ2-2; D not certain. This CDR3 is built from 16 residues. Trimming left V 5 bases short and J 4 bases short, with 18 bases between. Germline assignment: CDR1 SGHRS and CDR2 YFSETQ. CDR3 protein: CASSSEPPKSTGELFF. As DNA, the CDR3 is TGCGCCAGCAGTTCCGAACCTCCCAAGAGCACCGGGGAGCTGTTTTTT.

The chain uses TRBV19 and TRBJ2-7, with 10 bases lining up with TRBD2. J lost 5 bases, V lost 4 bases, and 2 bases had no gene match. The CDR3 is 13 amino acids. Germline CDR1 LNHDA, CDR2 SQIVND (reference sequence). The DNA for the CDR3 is TGTGCCAGTAGTAGAGGACTAGCGGACGAGCAGTACTTC. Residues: CASSRGLADEQYF.

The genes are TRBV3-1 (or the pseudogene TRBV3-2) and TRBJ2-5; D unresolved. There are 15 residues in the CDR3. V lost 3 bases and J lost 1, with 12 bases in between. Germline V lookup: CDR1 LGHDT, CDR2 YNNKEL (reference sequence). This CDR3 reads CASSHSSRRQETQYF. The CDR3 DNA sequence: TGTGCCAGCAGCCACTCGTCGCGACGCCAAGAGACCCAGTACTTC.

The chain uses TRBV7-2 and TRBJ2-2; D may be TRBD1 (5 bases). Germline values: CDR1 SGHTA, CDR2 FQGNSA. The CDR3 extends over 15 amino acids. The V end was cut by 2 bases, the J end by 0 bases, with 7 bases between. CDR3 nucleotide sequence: TGTGCCAGCAGCTTAAGGACATCGAACACCGGGGAGCTGTTTTTT. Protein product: CASSLRTSNTGELFF.

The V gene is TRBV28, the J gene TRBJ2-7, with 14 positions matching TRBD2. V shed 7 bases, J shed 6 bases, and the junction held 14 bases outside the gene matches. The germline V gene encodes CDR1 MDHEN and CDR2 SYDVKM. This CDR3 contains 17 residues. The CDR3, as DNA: TGTGCCAGCAAGGCTTCAGGGACTAGCGGGAGCGGAGGCGAGCAGTACTTC. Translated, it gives CASKASGTSGSGGEQYF.

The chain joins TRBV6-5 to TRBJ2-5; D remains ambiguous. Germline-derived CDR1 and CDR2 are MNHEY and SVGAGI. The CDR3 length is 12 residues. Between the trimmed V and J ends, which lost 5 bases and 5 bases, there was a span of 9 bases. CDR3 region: CASSHLGETQYF. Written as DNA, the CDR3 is TGTGCCAGCAGTCATTTGGGGGAGACCCAGTACTTC.

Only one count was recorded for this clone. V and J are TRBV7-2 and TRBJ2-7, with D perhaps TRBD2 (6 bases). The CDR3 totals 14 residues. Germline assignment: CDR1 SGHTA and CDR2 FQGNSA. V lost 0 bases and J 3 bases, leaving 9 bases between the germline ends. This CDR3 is CASSLAGLLYEQYF. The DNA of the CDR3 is TGTGCCAGCAGCTTAGCGGGACTCCTCTACGAGCAGTACTTC. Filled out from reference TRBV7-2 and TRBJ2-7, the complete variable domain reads GAGVSQSPSNKVTEKGKDVELRCDPISGHTALYWYRQSLGQGLEFLIYFQGNSAPDKSGLPSDRFSAERTGGSVSTLTIQRTQQEDSAVYLCASSLAGLLYEQYFGPGTRLTVT.

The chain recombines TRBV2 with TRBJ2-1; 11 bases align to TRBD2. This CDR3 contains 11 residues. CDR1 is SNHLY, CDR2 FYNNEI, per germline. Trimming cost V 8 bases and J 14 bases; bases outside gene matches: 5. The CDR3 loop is CASQTSGKEFF. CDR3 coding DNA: TGTGCCAGCCAGACTAGCGGGAAAGAGTTCTTC.

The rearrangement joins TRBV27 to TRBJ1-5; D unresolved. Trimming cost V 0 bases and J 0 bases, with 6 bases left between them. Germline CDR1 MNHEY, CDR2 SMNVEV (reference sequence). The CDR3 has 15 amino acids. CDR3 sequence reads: CASSLSSHSNQPQHF. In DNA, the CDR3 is TGTGCCAGCAGTTTATCTAGTCATAGCAATCAGCCCCAGCATTTT.

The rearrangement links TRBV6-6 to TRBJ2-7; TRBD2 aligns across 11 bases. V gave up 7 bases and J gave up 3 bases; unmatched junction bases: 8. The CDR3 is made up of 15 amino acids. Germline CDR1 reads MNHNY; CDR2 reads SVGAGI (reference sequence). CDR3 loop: CASTWTSGSSYEQYF. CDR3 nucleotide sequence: TGTGCCAGCACCTGGACTAGCGGGTCTAGCTACGAGCAGTACTTC.

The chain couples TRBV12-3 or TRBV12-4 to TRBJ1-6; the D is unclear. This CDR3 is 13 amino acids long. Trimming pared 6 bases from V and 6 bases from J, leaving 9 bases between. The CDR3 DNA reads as TGTGCCAGCAGGGGCGAAATTAATTCACCCCTCCACTTT. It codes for CASRGEINSPLHF.

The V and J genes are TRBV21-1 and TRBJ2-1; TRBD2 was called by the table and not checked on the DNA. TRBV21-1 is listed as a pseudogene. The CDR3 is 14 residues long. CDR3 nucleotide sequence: TGTGCCAGTACAATGGCGGGGGGGGTCCATGAGCAGTTCTTC. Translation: CASTMAGGVHEQFF.

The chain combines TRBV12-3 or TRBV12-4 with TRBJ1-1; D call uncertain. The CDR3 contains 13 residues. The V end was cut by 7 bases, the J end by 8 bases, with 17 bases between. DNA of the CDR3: TGTGCCAGCACCCCCCTTTTAACTAAGGAAGCTTTCTTT. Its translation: CASTPLLTKEAFF.

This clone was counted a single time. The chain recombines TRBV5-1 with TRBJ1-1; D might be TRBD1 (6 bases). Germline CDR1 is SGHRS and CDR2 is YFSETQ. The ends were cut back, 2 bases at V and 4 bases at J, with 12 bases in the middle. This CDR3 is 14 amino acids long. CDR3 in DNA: TGCGCCAGCAGCTTTGGGGGCAGCAGCACTGAAGCTTTCTTT. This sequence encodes CASSFGGSSTEAFF.

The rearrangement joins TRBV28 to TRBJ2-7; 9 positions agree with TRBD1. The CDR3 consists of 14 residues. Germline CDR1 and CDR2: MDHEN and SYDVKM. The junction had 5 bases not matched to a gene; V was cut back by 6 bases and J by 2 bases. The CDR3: CASSETGGTYEQYF. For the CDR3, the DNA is TGTGCCAGCAGCGAGACAGGGGGAACCTACGAGCAGTACTTC.

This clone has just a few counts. The CDR3 region is CASSGRINQPQHF. The CDR3 DNA sequence: TGTGCCAGCAGTGGACGGATCAATCAGCCCCAGCATTTT. The gene calls are TRBV2 and TRBJ1-5; D is undetermined. Per germline, CDR1 SNHLY and CDR2 FYNNEI. This CDR3 contains 13 residues. V was pared by 4 bases and J by 3 bases, with 7 bases between.

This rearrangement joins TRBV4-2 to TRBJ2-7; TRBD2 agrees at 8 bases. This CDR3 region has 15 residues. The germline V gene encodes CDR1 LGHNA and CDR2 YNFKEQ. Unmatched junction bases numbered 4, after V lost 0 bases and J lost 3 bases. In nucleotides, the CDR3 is TGTGCCAGCAGCCAAGAACCAGCGGGAGACTACGAGCAGTACTTC. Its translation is CASSQEPAGDYEQYF.

Here the CDR3 DNA reads TGTGCCAGCAGCCAAGACCTAGCGGGAGAGACCCAGTACTTC. This codes for CASSQDLAGETQYF. The chain recombines TRBV4-2 with TRBJ2-5; 8 bases map to TRBD2. The CDR3 runs 14 residues. V dropped 0 bases and J dropped 4; count of bases not matched to a gene: 1. Germline CDR1 and CDR2: LGHNA and YNFKEQ.

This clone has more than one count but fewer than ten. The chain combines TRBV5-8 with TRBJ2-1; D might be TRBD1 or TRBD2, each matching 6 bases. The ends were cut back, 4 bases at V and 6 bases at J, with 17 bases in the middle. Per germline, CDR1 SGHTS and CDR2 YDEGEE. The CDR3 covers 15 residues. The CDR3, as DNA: TGTGCCAGCAGCCGGACAGCGGGCTACGGCAATGAGCAGTTCTTC. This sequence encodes CASSRTAGYGNEQFF. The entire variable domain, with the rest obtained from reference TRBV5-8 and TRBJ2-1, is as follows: EAGVTQSPTHLIKTRGQQATLRCSPISGHTSVYWYQQALGLGLQFLLWYDEGEERNRGNFPPRFSGRQFPNYSSELNVNALELEDSALYLCASSRTAGYGNEQFFGPGTRLTVL.

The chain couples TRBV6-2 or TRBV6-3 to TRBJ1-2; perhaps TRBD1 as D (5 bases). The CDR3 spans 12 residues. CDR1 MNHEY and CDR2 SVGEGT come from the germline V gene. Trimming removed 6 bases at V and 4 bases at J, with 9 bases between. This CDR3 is CASSSGTYGYTF. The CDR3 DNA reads TGTGCCAGCAGCTCGGGGACCTATGGCTACACCTTC.